A selection of T cell receptor beta chains follows, all from one sample in a study of human CD8 memory T cell subsets. TCRdb processed the 5' RACE reads again and assigns one entry to each CDR3 protein, with no DNA. This sample's table has roughly 10,000 distinct CDR3 sequences. What was sequenced was CD8+ T cells from PBMCs. These receptors were obtained from a human donor in good health. Both conserved end residues are part of each CDR3. The order of the fields is clone size, V gene, J gene, CDR3 protein. Some rows have no size entry. The others give once, few or many, or a class for an expanded clone.

abundance: .
v_gene: TRBV6-1
j_gene: TRBJ2-7
CDR3aa: CASSETNSEQYF

abundance: .
v_gene: TRBV14
j_gene: TRBJ2-2
CDR3aa: CASSQAGTSGELFF

abundance: medium-sized
v_gene: TRBV2
j_gene: TRBJ1-4
CDR3aa: CASSDSQENEKLFF

abundance: .
v_gene: TRBV4-2
j_gene: TRBJ2-7
CDR3aa: CASSQPGEYGEQYF

abundance: .
v_gene: TRBV2
j_gene: TRBJ2-5
CDR3aa: CASISGRTVQETQYF

abundance: .
v_gene: TRBV19
j_gene: TRBJ2-1
CDR3aa: CASSGLDAFYNEQFF

abundance: .
v_gene: TRBV5-6
j_gene: TRBJ2-4
CDR3aa: CASSSDREMDIQYF

abundance: .
v_gene: TRBV5-1
j_gene: TRBJ2-1
CDR3aa: CASSWTSGQYNEQFF

abundance: .
v_gene: TRBV27
j_gene: TRBJ1-2
CDR3aa: CASSYRGQGVLGYGYTF

abundance: .
v_gene: TRBV2
j_gene: TRBJ2-7
CDR3aa: CASSEALGTGLNEQYF

abundance: .
v_gene: TRBV6-6
j_gene: TRBJ2-1
CDR3aa: CASSFIGTGVNEQFF

abundance: .
v_gene: TRBV7-9
j_gene: TRBJ2-7
CDR3aa: CASSPSVADSYEQYF

abundance: medium-sized
v_gene: TRBV12-3/TRBV12-4
j_gene: TRBJ1-6
CDR3aa: CASSFGAQGDSPLHF

abundance: .
v_gene: TRBV6-5
j_gene: TRBJ1-2
CDR3aa: CASSQSNYGYTF

abundance: .
v_gene: TRBV4-1
j_gene: TRBJ2-1
CDR3aa: CASSQQSGDQGNEQFF

abundance: .
v_gene: TRBV7-2
j_gene: TRBJ2-7
CDR3aa: CASSLGSLSYEQYF

abundance: .
v_gene: TRBV6-4
j_gene: TRBJ2-5
CDR3aa: CASEGLAVQETQYF

abundance: .
v_gene: TRBV9
j_gene: TRBJ1-1
CDR3aa: CASSDDGTGWREAFF

abundance: .
v_gene: TRBV6-6
j_gene: TRBJ1-4
CDR3aa: CASRRQGQFGEKLFF

abundance: .
v_gene: TRBV3-1
j_gene: TRBJ2-7
CDR3aa: CASSQVSRYEQYF

abundance: .
v_gene: TRBV19
j_gene: TRBJ1-4
CDR3aa: CASSPWTGANEKLFF

abundance: .
v_gene: TRBV28
j_gene: TRBJ2-7
CDR3aa: CASSFPRGEQYF

abundance: .
v_gene: TRBV4-2
j_gene: TRBJ2-7
CDR3aa: CASSQEENSGGASYEQYF

abundance: .
v_gene: TRBV28
j_gene: TRBJ2-2
CDR3aa: CASSSGTLNTGELFF

abundance: .
v_gene: TRBV7-2
j_gene: TRBJ2-7
CDR3aa: CASSTGSGYEQYF

abundance: .
v_gene: TRBV28
j_gene: TRBJ2-7
CDR3aa: CASSPPGGLQVYEQYF

abundance: .
v_gene: TRBV19
j_gene: TRBJ2-1
CDR3aa: CASSLDRGGSNEQFF

abundance: .
v_gene: TRBV12-3/TRBV12-4
j_gene: TRBJ1-5
CDR3aa: CASSLLPPNQPQHF

abundance: .
v_gene: TRBV13
j_gene: TRBJ2-2
CDR3aa: CASSLAGADTGELFF

abundance: .
v_gene: TRBV28
j_gene: TRBJ2-7
CDR3aa: CASRPNTLYEQYF

abundance: .
v_gene: TRBV7-8
j_gene: TRBJ2-7
CDR3aa: CASSTSGSGYEQYF

abundance: .
v_gene: TRBV15
j_gene: TRBJ2-1
CDR3aa: CATSRDWVAEQFF

abundance: .
v_gene: TRBV19
j_gene: TRBJ1-1
CDR3aa: CASSIEVTVTEAFF

abundance: .
v_gene: TRBV13
j_gene: TRBJ2-1
CDR3aa: CASSYGTDKEQFF

abundance: .
v_gene: TRBV28
j_gene: TRBJ2-1
CDR3aa: CASSLGGSYNEQFF

abundance: .
v_gene: TRBV4-2
j_gene: TRBJ1-2
CDR3aa: CASSQARGHGYTF

abundance: .
v_gene: TRBV12-3/TRBV12-4
j_gene: TRBJ2-5
CDR3aa: CASTSTGDQETQYF

abundance: .
v_gene: TRBV4-2
j_gene: TRBJ2-1
CDR3aa: CASRDREEYNEQFF

abundance: .
v_gene: TRBV20-1
j_gene: TRBJ1-5
CDR3aa: CSARDGTGIWFSNQPQHF